This TCR beta chain was sequenced during a study of shared clonotypes between healthy human individuals. Libraries were prepared by immunoSEQ multiplex PCR; TCRdb keeps only in-frame clonotypes and omits some of them. The table records 180,000 or so clones, approximately 92% of them present only once. V dropped 7 bases and J dropped 2 bases, with 10 bases sitting between them. Germline CDR1 is MNHNS and CDR2 is SASEGT. This CDR3 contains 13 residues. The chain employs TRBV6-1 and TRBJ2-3, with a tentative D call TRBD2 (6 bases). This TCR was sampled from a woman aged 25 to 39 in good health. The sequenced material came from naive CD4+ T cells sorted from blood. Subset described: CD45RA+ positively selected. The CDR3 spells CASMEGATDTQYF. The DNA of the CDR3 is TGTGCCAGCATGGAGGGAGCCACAGATACGCAGTATTTT.